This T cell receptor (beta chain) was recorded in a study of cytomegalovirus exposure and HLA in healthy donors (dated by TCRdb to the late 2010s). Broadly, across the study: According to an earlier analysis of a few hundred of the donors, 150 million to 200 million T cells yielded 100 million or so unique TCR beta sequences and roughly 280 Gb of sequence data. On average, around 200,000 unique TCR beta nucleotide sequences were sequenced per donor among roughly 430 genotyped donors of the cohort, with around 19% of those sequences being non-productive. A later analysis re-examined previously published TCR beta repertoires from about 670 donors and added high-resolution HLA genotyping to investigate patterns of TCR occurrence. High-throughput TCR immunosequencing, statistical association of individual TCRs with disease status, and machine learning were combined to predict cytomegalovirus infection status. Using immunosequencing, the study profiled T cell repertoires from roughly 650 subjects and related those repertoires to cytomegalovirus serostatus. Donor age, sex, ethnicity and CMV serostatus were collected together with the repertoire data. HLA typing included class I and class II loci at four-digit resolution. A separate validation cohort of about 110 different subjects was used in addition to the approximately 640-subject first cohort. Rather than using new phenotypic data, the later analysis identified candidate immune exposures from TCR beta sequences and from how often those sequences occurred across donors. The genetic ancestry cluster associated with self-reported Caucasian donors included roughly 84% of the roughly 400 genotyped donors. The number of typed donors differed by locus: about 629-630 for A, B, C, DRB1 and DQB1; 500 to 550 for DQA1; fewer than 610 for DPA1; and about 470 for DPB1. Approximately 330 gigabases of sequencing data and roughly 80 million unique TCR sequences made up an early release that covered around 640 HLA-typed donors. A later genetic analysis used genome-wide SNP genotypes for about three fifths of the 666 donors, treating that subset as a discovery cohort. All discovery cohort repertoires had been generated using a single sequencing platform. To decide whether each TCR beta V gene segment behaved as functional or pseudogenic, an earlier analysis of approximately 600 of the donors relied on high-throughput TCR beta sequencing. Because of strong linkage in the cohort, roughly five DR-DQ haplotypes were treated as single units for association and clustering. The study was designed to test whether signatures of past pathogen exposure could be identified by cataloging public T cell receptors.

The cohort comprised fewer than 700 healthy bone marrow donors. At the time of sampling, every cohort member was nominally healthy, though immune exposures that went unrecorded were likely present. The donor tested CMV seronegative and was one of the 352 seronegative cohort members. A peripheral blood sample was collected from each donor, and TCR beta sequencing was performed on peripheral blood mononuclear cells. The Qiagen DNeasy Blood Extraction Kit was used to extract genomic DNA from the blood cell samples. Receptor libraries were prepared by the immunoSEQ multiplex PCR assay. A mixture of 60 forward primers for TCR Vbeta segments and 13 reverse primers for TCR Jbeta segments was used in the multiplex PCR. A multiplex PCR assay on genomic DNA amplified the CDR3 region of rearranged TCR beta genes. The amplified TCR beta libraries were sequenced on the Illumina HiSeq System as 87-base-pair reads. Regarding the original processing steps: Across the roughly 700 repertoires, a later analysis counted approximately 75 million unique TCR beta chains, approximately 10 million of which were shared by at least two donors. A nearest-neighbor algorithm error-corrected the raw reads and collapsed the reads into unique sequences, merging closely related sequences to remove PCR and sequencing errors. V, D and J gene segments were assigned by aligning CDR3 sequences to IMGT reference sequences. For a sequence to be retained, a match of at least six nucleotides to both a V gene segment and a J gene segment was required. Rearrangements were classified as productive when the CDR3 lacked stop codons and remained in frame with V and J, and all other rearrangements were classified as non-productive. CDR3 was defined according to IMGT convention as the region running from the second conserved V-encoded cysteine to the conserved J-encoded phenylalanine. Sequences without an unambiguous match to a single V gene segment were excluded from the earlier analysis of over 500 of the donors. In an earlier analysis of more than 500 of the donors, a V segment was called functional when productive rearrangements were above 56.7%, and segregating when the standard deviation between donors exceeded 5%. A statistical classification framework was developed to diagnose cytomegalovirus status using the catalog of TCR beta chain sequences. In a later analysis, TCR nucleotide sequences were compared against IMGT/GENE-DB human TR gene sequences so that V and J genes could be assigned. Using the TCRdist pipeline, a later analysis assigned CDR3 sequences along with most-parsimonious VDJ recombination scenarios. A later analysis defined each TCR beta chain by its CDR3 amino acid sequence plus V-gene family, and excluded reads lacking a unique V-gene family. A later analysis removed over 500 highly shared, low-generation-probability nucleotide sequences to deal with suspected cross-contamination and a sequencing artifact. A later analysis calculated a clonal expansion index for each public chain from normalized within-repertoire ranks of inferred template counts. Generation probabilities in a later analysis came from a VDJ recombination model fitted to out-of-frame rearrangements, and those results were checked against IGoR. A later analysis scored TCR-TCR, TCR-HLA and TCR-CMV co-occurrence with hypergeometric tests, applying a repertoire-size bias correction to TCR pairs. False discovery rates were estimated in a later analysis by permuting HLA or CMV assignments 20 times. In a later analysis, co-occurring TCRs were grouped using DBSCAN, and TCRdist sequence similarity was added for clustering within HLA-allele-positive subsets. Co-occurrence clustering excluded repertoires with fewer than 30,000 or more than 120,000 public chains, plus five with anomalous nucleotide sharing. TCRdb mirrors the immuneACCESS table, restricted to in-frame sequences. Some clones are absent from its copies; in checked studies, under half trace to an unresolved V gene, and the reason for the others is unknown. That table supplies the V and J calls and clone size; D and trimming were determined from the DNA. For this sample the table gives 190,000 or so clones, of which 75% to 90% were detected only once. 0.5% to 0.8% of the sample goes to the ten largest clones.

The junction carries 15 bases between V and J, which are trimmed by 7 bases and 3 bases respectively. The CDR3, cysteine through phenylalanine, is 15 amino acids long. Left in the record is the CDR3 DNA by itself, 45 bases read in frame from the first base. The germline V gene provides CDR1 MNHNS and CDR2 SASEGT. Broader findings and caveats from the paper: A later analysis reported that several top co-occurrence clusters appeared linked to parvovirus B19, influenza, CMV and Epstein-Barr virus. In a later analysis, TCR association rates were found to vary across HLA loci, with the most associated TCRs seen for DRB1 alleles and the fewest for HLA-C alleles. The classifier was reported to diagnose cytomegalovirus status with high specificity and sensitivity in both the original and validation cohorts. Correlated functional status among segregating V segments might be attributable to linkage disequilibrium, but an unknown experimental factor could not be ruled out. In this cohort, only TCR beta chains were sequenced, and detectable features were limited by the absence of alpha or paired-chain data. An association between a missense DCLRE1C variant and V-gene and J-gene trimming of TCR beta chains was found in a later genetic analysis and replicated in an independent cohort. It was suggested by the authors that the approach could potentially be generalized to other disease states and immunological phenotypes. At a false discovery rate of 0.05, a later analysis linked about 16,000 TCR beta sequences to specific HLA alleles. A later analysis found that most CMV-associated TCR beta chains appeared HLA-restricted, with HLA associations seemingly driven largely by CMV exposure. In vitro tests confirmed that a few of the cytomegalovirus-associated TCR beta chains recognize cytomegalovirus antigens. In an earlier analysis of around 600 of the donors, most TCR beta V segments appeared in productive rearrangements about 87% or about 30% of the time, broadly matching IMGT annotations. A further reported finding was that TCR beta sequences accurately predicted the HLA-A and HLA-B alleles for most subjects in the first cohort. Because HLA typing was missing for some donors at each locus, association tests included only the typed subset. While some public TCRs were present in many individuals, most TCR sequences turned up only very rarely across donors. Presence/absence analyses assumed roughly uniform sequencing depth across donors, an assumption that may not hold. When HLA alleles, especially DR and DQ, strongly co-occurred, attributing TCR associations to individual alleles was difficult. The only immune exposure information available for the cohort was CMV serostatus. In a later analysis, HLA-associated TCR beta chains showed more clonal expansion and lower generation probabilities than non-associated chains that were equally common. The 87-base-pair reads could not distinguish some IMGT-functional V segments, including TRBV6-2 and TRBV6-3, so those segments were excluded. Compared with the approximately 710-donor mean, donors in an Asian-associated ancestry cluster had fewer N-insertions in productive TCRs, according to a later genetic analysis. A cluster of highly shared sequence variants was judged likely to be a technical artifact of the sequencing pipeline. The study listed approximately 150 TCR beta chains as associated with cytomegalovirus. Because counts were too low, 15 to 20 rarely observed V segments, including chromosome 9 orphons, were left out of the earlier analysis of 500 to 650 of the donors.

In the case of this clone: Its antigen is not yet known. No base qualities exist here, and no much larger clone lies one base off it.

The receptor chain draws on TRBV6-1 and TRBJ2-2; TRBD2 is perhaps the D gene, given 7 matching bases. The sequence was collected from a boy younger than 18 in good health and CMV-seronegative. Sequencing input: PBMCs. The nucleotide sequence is TGTGCCAGCACTGACGGGGGGCGCTACACCGGGGAGCTGTTTTTT. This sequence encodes CASTDGGRYTGELFF.